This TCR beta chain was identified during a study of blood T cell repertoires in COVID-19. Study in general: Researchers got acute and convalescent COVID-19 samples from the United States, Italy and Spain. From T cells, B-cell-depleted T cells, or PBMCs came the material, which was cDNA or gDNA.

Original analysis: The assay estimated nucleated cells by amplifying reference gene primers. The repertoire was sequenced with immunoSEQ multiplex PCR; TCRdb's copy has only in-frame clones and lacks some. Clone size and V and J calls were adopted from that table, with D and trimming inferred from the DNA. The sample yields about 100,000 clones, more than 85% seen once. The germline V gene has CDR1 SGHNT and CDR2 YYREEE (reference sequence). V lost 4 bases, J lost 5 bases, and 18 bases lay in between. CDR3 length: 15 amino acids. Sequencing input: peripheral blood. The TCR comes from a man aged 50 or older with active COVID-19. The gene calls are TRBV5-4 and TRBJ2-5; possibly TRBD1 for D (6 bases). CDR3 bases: TGTGCCAGCAGCCCAGGAAGGGGGATGGGGGAGACCCAGTACTTC. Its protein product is CASSPGRGMGETQYF.